One sample yielded the 12 T cell receptor beta chains listed below, sequenced in a study of shared clonotypes between healthy human individuals. The repertoire was sequenced with immunoSEQ multiplex PCR; TCRdb's copy has only in-frame clones and lacks some. Here the sample spans roughly 650,000 clones, almost 97% being singletons. The sample taken for sequencing was naive CD4+ T cells sorted from blood. Subset here: CD45RA+ positively selected. The receptors here all came from a woman under 40 in good health.

The chain couples TRBV18 to TRBJ1-1; no reliable D call. From germline, CDR1 is KGHSH and CDR2 LQKENI. The CDR3 consists of 13 residues. V lost 1 base to trimming and J lost 3 bases, with 6 bases between them. CDR3 protein: CASSPQPDTEAFF. CDR3 coding DNA: TGTGCCAGCTCACCACAGCCAGACACTGAAGCTTTCTTT.

This chain uses TRBV4-2 with TRBJ2-1; 10 nucleotides match TRBD2. Unmatched junction bases numbered 3, after V lost 5 bases and J lost 5 bases. The germline CDR1 and CDR2 sequences are LGHNA and YNFKEQ. The CDR3 has 14 residues. The CDR3 is CASSYTSGNNEQFF. CDR3 bases: TGTGCCAGCAGCTATACTAGCGGGAACAATGAGCAGTTCTTC.

This chain uses TRBV28 with TRBJ2-1, with D tentatively TRBD1 (5 bases). V shed 3 bases and J shed 6 bases, with 15 bases lying between them. CDR1 is MDHEN and CDR2 is SYDVKM in the germline V gene. The CDR3 spans 15 residues. Here the CDR3 reads CASSFLVTGANEQFF. The CDR3 nucleotides read TGTGCCAGCAGTTTTCTCGTTACAGGAGCCAATGAGCAGTTCTTC.

J is TRBJ1-4 and V is TRBV7-9, with D maybe TRBD1 (5 bases). V was pared by 6 bases and J by 7 bases, with 15 bases between. CDR3 length: 14 residues. Per germline, CDR1 SEHNR and CDR2 FQNEAQ (reference sequence). CDR3: CASRDSGIGEKLFF. The DNA of the CDR3 is TGTGCCAGCAGGGATTCAGGGATCGGTGAAAAACTGTTTTTT.

In DNA form, the CDR3 reads TGTGCCAGCAGTGCCTTCGTTAGCTCCTACAATGAGCAGTTCTTC. Residues: CASSAFVSSYNEQFF. The chain is built from TRBV28 and TRBJ2-1; no clear D. The ends were cut back, 5 bases at V and 0 bases at J, with 11 bases in the middle. Germline CDR1 reads MDHEN; CDR2 reads SYDVKM. The CDR3 runs 15 residues.

The rearrangement uses TRBV5-8 and TRBJ2-7; D remains ambiguous. The CDR3 is 14 residues long. Germline CDR1 reads SGHTS; CDR2 reads YDEGEE. V was trimmed by 0 bases and J by 0 bases, leaving 7 bases between them. The CDR3 region is CASSLVGSSYEQYF. The DNA for the CDR3 is TGTGCCAGCAGCTTGGTGGGGTCCTCCTACGAGCAGTACTTC. Complete variable domain (other parts from reference TRBV5-8 and TRBJ2-7): EAGVTQSPTHLIKTRGQQATLRCSPISGHTSVYWYQQALGLGLQFLLWYDEGEERNRGNFPPRFSGRQFPNYSSELNVNALELEDSALYLCASSLVGSSYEQYFGPGTRLTVT.

The chain combines TRBV25-1 with TRBJ1-2, with D possibly TRBD1 on 5 matching bases. Germline-derived CDR1 and CDR2 are MGHDK and SYGVNS. V lost 1 base and J 8 bases, leaving 5 bases between the germline ends. The CDR3 length is 11 residues. CDR3 in amino acids: CASSEWGGYTF. CDR3 bases: TGTGCCAGCAGTGAATGGGGCGGCTACACCTTC.

The chain has TRBV18 and TRBJ1-2; D remains unclear. The CDR3 has 13 amino acids. Deletions cut 0 bases from V and 5 bases from J, with 7 bases between. Germline V CDR1 and CDR2: KGHSH, LQKENI. CDR3 residues: CASSPPPPYGYTF. The CDR3 region has the DNA TGTGCCAGCTCACCACCTCCCCCGTATGGCTACACCTTC.

The chain is built from TRBV11-2 and TRBJ2-4; D remains unclear. This CDR3 has 16 amino acids. The germline gives CDR1 SGHAT, CDR2 FQNNGV. The V end lost 1 base, the J end lost 0 bases, and 10 bases lay between the germline ends. The CDR3 is CASSLVAALAKNIQYF. CDR3 DNA sequence: TGTGCCAGCAGCTTAGTGGCAGCCCTAGCCAAAAACATTCAGTACTTC. Supplemented by reference TRBV11-2 and TRBJ2-4, the full variable domain reads EAGVAQSPRYKIIEKRQSVAFWCNPISGHATLYWYQQILGQGPKLLIQFQNNGVVDDSQLPKDRFSAERLKGVDSTLKIQPAKLEDSAVYLCASSLVAALAKNIQYFGAGTRLSVL.

This chain links TRBV28 with TRBJ2-7; D remains unclear. V lost 6 bases and J lost 4, with 7 bases in between. Germline CDR1 reads MDHEN; CDR2 reads SYDVKM. The CDR3 is made up of 11 amino acids. CDR3 nucleotides: TGTGCCAGCAGAAGTAATTACGAGCAGTACTTC. It is translated as CASRSNYEQYF.

The J gene is TRBJ2-7, the V gene TRBV4-2; D is possibly TRBD2 (5 bases). The germline CDR1 and CDR2 sequences are LGHNA and YNFKEQ. The CDR3 has 16 residues. V lost 1 base, J lost 6 bases, and 19 bases lay in between. The CDR3 sequence is CASSQGQRPITGEQYF. CDR3 nucleotide sequence: TGTGCCAGCAGCCAAGGGCAGCGGCCCATCACCGGCGAGCAGTACTTC.

CDR3 coding DNA: TGTGCCAGCTCTCCAGTGCCGGGGGGGAACACCATATATTTT. Its translation is CASSPVPGGNTIYF. This chain connects TRBV18 to TRBJ1-3; D is possibly TRBD1 (5 bases). The CDR3 contains 14 residues. CDR1 and CDR2 from the germline V gene are KGHSH and LQKENI. Trimming shortened V by 6 bases and J by 7 bases, and 16 bases separated the two germline ends.